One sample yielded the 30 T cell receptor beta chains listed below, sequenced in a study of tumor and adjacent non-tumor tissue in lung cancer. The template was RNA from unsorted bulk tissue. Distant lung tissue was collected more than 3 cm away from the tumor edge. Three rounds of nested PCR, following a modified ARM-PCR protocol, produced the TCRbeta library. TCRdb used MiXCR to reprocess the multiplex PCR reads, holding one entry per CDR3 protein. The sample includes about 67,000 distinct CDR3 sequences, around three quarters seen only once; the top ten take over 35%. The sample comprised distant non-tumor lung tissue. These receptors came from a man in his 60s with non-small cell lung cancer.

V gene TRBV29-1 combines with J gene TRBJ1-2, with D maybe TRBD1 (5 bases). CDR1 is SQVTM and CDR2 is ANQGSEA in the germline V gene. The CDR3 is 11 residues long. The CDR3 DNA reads TGCAGGGTTAACGAGAGGGGCGGCTACACCTTC. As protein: CRVNERGGYTF.

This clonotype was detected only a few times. The CDR3 sequence is CASSLSRVGEQYF. CDR3 nucleotides: TGTGCCAGCAGTTTATCCAGGGTTGGGGAGCAGTACTTC. V is TRBV28 and J is TRBJ2-7, with a possible D match to TRBD1 (5 bases). The CDR3 has 13 residues. Between the trimmed V and J ends, which lost 1 base and 7 bases, there was a span of 11 bases. Germline V gene lookup returns CDR1 MDHEN and CDR2 SYDVKM.

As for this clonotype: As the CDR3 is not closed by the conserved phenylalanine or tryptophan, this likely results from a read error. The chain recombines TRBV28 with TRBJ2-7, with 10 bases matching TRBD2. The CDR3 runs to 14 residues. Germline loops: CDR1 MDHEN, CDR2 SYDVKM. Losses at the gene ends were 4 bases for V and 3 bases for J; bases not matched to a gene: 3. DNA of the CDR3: TGTGCCAGCAGTTCCCTAGCGGGAGTCTACGAGCAGTACTCA. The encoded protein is CASSSLAGVYEQYS.

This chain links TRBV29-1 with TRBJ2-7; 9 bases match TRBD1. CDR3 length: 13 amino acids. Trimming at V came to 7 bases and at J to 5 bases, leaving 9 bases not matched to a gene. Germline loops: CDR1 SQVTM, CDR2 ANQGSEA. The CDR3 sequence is CSAGTGPRHEQYF. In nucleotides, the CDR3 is TGCAGCGCTGGGACAGGGCCCCGTCACGAGCAGTACTTC.

The CDR3 DNA follows: TGTGCCAGCAGCTTTTGGAGGACAGGGAAGGAGCAGTACTTC. Translated: CASSFWRTGKEQYF. The chain uses TRBV7-8 and TRBJ2-7, with 8 bases identical to TRBD1. This CDR3 is built from 14 residues. The germline CDR1 and CDR2 sequences are SGHVS and FQNEAQ. V dropped 3 bases and J dropped 7; count of bases not matched to a gene: 8.

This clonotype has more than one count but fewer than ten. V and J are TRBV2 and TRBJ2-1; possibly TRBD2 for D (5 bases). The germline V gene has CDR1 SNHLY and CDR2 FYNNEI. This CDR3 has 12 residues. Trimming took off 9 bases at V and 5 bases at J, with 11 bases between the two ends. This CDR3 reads CARGGVHNEQFF. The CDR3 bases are TGTGCCAGAGGAGGTGTCCACAATGAGCAGTTCTTC.

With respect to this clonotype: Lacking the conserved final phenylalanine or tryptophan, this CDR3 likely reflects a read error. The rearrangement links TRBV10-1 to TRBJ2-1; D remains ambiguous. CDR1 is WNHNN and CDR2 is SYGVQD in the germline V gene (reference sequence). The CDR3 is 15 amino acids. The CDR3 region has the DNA TGCGTCAGCAGTGTCGACTCCAGCTCCTACAATGAGCAGTTCTTA. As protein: CVSSVDSSSYNEQFL.

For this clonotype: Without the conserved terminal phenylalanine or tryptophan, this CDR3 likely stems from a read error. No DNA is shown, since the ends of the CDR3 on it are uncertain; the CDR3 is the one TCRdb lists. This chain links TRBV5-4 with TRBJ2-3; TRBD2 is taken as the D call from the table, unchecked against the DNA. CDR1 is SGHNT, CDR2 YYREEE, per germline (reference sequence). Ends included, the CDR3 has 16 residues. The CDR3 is CASSPIEREPGDTHYS.

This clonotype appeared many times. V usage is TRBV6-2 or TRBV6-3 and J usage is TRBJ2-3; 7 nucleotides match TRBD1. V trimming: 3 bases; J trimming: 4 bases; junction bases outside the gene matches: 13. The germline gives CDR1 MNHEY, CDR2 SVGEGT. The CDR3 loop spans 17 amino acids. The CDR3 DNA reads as TGTGCCAGCAGTTATAAGGGAATCCGGGACAGCCCAGATACGCAGTATTTT. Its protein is CASSYKGIRDSPDTQYF.

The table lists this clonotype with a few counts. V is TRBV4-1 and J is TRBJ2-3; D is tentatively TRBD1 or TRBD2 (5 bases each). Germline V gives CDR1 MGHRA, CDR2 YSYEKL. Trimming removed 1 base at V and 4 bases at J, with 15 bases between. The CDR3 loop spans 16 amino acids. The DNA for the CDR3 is TGCGCCAGCAGCCAAGGGACTGAGGACATGTCAGATACGCAGTATTTT. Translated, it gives CASSQGTEDMSDTQYF.

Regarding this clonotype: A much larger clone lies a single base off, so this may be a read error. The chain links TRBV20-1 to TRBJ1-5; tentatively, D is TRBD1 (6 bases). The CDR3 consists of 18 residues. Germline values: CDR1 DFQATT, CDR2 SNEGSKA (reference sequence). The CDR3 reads CNARDVRDTGTSNQPQHF. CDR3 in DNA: TGCAATGCTAGAGATGTCCGGGACACAGGGACGTCCAATCAGCCCCAGCATTTT.

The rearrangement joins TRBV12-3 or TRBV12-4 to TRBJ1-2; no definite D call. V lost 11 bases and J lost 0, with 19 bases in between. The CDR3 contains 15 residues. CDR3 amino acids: CASYTRASTNYGYTF. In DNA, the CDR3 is TGTGCCTCCTATACGAGGGCCTCTACTAACTATGGCTACACCTTC.

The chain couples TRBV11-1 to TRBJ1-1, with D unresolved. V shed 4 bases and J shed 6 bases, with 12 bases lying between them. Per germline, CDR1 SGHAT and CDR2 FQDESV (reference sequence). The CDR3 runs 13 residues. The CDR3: CASSSVPGAEAFF. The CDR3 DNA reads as TGTGCCAGCAGCTCAGTACCGGGAGCTGAAGCTTTCTTT.

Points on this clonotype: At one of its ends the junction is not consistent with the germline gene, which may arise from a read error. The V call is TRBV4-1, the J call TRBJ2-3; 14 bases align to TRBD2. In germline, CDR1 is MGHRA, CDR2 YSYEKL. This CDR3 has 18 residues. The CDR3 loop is CACSQDKGLAGVEDTQYF. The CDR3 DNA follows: TGCGCCTGCAGCCAAGATAAGGGACTAGCGGGAGTTGAAGATACGCAGTATTTT.

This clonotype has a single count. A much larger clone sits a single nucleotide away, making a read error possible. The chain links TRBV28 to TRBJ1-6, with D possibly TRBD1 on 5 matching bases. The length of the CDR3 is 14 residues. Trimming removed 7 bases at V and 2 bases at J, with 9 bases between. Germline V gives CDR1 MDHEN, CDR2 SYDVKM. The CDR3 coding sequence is TGTGCCAGCAAGGACAATGCCTATAATTCACCCCTCCACTTT. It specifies CASKDNAYNSPLHF.

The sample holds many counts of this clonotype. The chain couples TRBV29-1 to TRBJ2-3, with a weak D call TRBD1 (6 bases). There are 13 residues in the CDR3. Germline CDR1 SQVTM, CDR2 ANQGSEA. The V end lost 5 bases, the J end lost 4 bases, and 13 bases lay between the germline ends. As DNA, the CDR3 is TGCAGCGTTAGTCAGGGGATCGCAGATACGCAGTATTTT. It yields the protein CSVSQGIADTQYF.

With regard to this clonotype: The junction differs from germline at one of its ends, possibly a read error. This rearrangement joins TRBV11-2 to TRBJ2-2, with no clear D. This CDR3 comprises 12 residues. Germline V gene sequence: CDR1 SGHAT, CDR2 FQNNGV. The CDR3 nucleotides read TGTGCTAGCACCTCCTTCCCCGGGGAGCTGTTTTTT. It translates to CASTSFPGELFF.

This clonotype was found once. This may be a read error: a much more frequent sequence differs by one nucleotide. The CDR3 nucleotides read TGTGCCAGCAGTGATCCCGGAAAAAGCACAGATGCGCAGTATTTT. As protein: CASSDPGKSTDAQYF. The V and J genes are TRBV2 and TRBJ2-3; D unresolved. CDR1 and CDR2 from the germline V gene are SNHLY and FYNNEI. The CDR3 has 15 residues.

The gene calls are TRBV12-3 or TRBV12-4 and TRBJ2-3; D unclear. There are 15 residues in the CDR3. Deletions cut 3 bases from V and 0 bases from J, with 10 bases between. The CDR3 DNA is TGTGCCAGCAGTTTTCGTGTCGCAAGCACAGATACGCAGTATTTT. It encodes CASSFRVASTDTQYF.

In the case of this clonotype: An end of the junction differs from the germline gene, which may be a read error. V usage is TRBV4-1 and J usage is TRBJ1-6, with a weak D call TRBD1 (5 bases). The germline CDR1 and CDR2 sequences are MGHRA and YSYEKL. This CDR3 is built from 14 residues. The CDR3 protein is CASRQVVTGSPLHF. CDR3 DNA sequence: TGTGCCAGCAGGCAAGTCGTTACAGGATCACCCCTCCACTTT.

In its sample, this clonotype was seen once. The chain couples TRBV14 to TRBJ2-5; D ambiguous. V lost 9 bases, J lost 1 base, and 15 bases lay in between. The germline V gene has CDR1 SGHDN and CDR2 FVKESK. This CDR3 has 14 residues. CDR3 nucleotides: TGTGCCAGTAGGCAACGGCATCTCCAAGAGACCCAGTACTTC. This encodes CASRQRHLQETQYF.

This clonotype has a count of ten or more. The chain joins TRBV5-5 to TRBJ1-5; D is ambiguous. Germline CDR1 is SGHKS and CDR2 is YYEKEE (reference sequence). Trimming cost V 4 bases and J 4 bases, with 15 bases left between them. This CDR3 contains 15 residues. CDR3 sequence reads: CASSVNPDWNQPQHF. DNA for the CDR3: TGTGCCAGCAGCGTTAACCCGGACTGGAATCAGCCCCAGCATTTT.

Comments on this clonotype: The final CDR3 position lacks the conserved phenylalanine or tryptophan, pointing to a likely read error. CDR3 coding DNA: TGTGCCAGCAGCCCTATCGAGCAGGAGTCGGGTGATACGCAGTATTTA. Residues: CASSPIEQESGDTQYL. The genes are TRBV5-4 and TRBJ2-3; D unresolved. The CDR3 consists of 16 residues. The germline CDR1 and CDR2 sequences are SGHNT and YYREEE (reference sequence). V dropped 4 bases and J dropped 6 bases, with 21 bases sitting between them.

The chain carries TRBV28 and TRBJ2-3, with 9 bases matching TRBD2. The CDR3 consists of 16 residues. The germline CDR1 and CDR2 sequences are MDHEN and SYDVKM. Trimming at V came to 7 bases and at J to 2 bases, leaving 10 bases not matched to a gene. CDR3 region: CASIGREGRVTDTQYF. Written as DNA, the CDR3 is TGTGCCAGCATCGGGCGGGAGGGCCGTGTCACAGATACGCAGTATTTT.

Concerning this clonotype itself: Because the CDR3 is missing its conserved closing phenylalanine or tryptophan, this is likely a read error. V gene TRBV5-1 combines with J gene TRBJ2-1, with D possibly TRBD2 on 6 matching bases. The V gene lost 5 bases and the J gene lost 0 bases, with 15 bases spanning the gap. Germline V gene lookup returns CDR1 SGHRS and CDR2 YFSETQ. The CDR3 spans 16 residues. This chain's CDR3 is CASRVTGRSSYNEQFI. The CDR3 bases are TGCGCCAGCAGAGTGACGGGGAGGAGCTCCTACAATGAGCAGTTCATC.

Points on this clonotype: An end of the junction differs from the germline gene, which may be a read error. CDR3 loop: CTSRSFDSTYGYTF. CDR3 DNA: TGTACCAGCAGGTCCTTCGACAGCACCTATGGCTACACCTTC. The chain recombines TRBV6-6 with TRBJ1-2, with a possible D match to TRBD1 (5 bases). CDR3 length: 14 amino acids. Per the germline V gene, CDR1 is MNHNY and CDR2 is SVGAGI (reference sequence).

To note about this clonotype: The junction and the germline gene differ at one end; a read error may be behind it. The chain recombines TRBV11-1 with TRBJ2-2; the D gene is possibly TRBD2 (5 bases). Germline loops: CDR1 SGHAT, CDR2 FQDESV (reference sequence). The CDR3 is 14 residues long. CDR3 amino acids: CSSNYTSGTGELFF. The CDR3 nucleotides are TGTTCCAGTAACTATACTAGTGGCACCGGGGAGTTGTTTTTT.

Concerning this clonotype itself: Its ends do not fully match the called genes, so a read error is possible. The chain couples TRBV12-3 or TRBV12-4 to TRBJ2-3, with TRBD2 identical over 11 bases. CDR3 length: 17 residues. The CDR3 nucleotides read TGTGCCAGTAGTTTAGGATTAGCGGGAGGGAGCACATATACGCAGTATTTT. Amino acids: CASSLGLAGGSTYTQYF.

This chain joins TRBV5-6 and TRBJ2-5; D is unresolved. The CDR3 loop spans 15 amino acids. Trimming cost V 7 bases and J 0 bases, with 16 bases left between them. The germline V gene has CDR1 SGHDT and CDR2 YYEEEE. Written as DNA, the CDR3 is TGTGCCAGCGGCCTCATGGGAAGTTACCAAGAGACCCAGTACTTC. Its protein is CASGLMGSYQETQYF.

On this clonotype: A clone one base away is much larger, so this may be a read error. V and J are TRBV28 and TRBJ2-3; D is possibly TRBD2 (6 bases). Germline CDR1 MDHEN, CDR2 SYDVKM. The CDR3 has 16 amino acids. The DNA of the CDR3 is TGTGCCAGCAGTTGGGTTAGCGATGAGGAGGGAGATACGCATTATTTT. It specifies CASSWVSDEEGDTHYF.